This paragraph covers one TCR beta chain sequence. This CDR3 has 15 amino acids. The germline V gene has CDR1 DFQATT and CDR2 SNEGSKA (reference sequence). V lost 3 bases to trimming and J lost 5 bases, with 19 bases between them. The record originates from a study of T-cell reconstitution after alpha-beta-depleted transplantation in children. This sample's TCRbeta library carried unique molecular identifier barcodes. TCRdb passed the PCR reads through MiXCR, listing each CDR3 protein once. The sample has roughly 220,000 distinct CDR3 sequences; about 12% are singletons. The sequencing used PBMCs from the stem cell graft donor, collected from the stem cell graft. The chain joins TRBV20-1 to TRBJ1-1, with D perhaps matching TRBD1 (6 bases). The sequence was collected from a human donor who donated a stem cell graft to a child with acute lymphoblastic leukemia. The DNA for the CDR3 is TGCAGTGCTAGTATCGGGGGGGGCGCTTTGACTGAAGCTTTCTTT. This encodes CSASIGGGALTEAFF.